This T cell receptor beta chain comes out of a study of blood T cell repertoires in COVID-19. TCRdb's table, derived via immunoSEQ multiplex PCR, lists solely in-frame clones and lacks some. The sample records approximately 210,000 clones, about 90% being singletons. Sequenced sample: peripheral blood. This TCR was sampled from a man in his forties or fifties with active or convalescent COVID-19.

CDR3 DNA: TGTGCCAGCAGCTTAGTGGTCAGGGGGTCCTACAATGAGCAGTTCTTC. Encoded protein: CASSLVVRGSYNEQFF. The rearrangement uses TRBV11-3 and TRBJ2-1, with TRBD1 matching over 7 bases. Germline-derived CDR1 and CDR2 are SGHNT and YENEEA. The CDR3 is 16 amino acids. The trim removed 1 base at V and 1 base at J, leaving 4 bases unmatched.